These 20 T cell receptor beta chains were sequenced from one sample in a study of OX40 agonist ivuxolimab in advanced cancers. Assay used: immunoSEQ multiplex PCR; TCRdb lists only in-frame clones, some missing. The sample has over 65,000 clones; around 83% are singletons. Sequences were derived from CD4+ or CD8+ T cells sorted from blood, sampled in a trial of the OX40 agonist ivuxolimab. These receptors were obtained from an adult with an advanced solid tumor such as melanoma, head and neck, liver or kidney cancer.

The chain links TRBV19 to TRBJ2-1; 13 bases are a match to TRBD2. CDR3 length: 15 residues. The J segment lost 10 bases and the V segment lost 7 bases, leaving 10 bases of the junction unmatched. The germline gives CDR1 LNHDA, CDR2 SQIVND (reference sequence). The CDR3 sequence is CASTLLAGGPREQFF. In nucleotides, the CDR3 is TGTGCCAGTACCTTACTAGCGGGAGGGCCGAGGGAGCAGTTCTTC.

V and J are TRBV18 and TRBJ1-4; D unclear. From germline, CDR1 is KGHSH and CDR2 LQKENI. V lost 0 bases and J 1 base, leaving 12 bases between the germline ends. This CDR3 spans 17 amino acids. The chain's CDR3 is CASSPPLGIRTNEKLFF. CDR3 coding DNA: TGTGCCAGCTCACCACCGTTGGGGATTCGAACTAATGAAAAACTGTTTTTT.

Details on this clone: Compared with germline, one end of the junction differs, possibly owing to a read error. Other nucleotide sequences from this sample produce the same CDR3. J is TRBJ1-2 and V is TRBV10-3; no clear D gene. This CDR3 has 15 amino acids. Germline CDR1 and CDR2: ENHRY and SYGVKD. The CDR3 DNA is TGCGCCATCAGTGTAAGCAACCCCGGCGGCTATGGCTACACCTTC. Protein sequence: CAISVSNPGGYGYTF.

This rearrangement joins TRBV7-2 to TRBJ2-3; D is ambiguous. The CDR3 sequence is 12 residues long. CDR1 SGHTA and CDR2 FQGNSA come from the germline V gene. Trimming pared 1 base from V and 7 bases from J, leaving 6 bases between. The CDR3 sequence: CASSLEVNTQYF. CDR3 DNA sequence: TGTGCCAGCAGCTTAGAGGTGAATACGCAGTATTTT.

V gene TRBV19 combines with J gene TRBJ2-3, with TRBD2 identical over 9 bases. The CDR3 has 16 amino acids. V dropped 4 bases and J dropped 1; count of bases not matched to a gene: 6. Germline V gives CDR1 LNHDA, CDR2 SQIVND (reference sequence). The CDR3 loop reads CASSRLAGRGTDTQYF. The CDR3 DNA reads TGTGCCAGTAGTAGGCTAGCGGGGAGGGGCACAGATACGCAGTATTTT. The entire variable domain, with the rest obtained from reference TRBV19 and TRBJ2-3, is as follows: DGGITQSPKYLFRKEGQNVTLSCEQNLNHDAMYWYRQDPGQGLRLIYYSQIVNDFQKGDIAEGYSVSREKKESFPLTVTSAQKNPTAFYLCASSRLAGRGTDTQYFGPGTRLTVL.

This clone was observed a few times. V and J are TRBV28 and TRBJ2-7, with 8 bases aligning to TRBD1. CDR3 length: 13 residues. The germline V gene has CDR1 MDHEN and CDR2 SYDVKM. With V trimmed by 6 bases and J by 2 bases, 3 bases remained unmatched. In nucleotides, the CDR3 is TGTGCCAGCAGGAGACAGGGGCCCTACGAGCAGTACTTC. This translates into CASRRQGPYEQYF.

In its sample, this clone was seen once. The chain uses TRBV19 and TRBJ2-2, with a possible D match to TRBD1 (5 bases). V lost 2 bases and J lost 7, with 14 bases in between. Germline V lookup: CDR1 LNHDA, CDR2 SQIVND (reference sequence). This CDR3 has 15 amino acids. The CDR3 sequence is CASSIIRVKVGELFF. In DNA, the CDR3 is TGTGCCAGTAGTATAATCAGGGTAAAGGTCGGGGAGCTGTTTTTT.

The V gene is TRBV7-2, the J gene TRBJ2-3, with a possible D match to TRBD2 (5 bases). This CDR3 comprises 15 residues. CDR1 and CDR2 from the germline V gene are SGHTA and FQGNSA. V dropped 3 bases and J dropped 6 bases, with 16 bases sitting between them. The CDR3 bases are TGTGCCAGCAGCTTCTCTGACCGGTTAGCGGATACGCAGTATTTT. Translation gives CASSFSDRLADTQYF.

The chain uses TRBV11-1 and TRBJ2-2; 7 bases map to TRBD1. This CDR3 comprises 15 residues. From germline, CDR1 is SGHAT and CDR2 FQDESV (reference sequence). Germline trimming cut 3 bases from V and 0 bases from J; bases unmatched to any gene: 1. The CDR3 here is CASSFGQANTGELFF. The CDR3 nucleotides are TGTGCCAGCAGCTTCGGACAGGCGAACACCGGGGAGCTGTTTTTT. Full variable domain (rest looked up from reference TRBV11-1 and TRBJ2-2): EAEVAQSPRYKITEKSQAVAFWCDPISGHATLYWYRQILGQGPELLVQFQDESVVDDSQLPKDRFSAERLKGVDSTLKIQPAELGDSAMYLCASSFGQANTGELFFGEGSRLTVL.

The chain joins TRBV18 to TRBJ2-3; D is perhaps TRBD2 (5 bases). Trimming pared 1 base from V and 2 bases from J, leaving 7 bases between. In germline, CDR1 is KGHSH, CDR2 LQKENI. CDR3 length equals 14 residues. CDR3 loop: CASSPLGVTDTQYF. The CDR3 region has the DNA TGTGCCAGCTCACCACTCGGGGTCACAGATACGCAGTATTTT.

CDR3 residues: CASSVATSGVETQYF. The CDR3 DNA sequence: TGTGCCAGCAGCGTGGCTACCTCGGGGGTAGAGACCCAGTACTTC. The rearrangement links TRBV9 to TRBJ2-5; D may be TRBD2 (6 bases). V lost 2 bases and J lost 4, with 15 bases in between. CDR3 length equals 15 residues. CDR1 and CDR2 (germline): SGDLS, YYNGEE.

The chain has TRBV7-2 and TRBJ2-3, with D perhaps assigned TRBD1 or TRBD2 (7 bases each). The germline V and J ends were trimmed by 11 bases and 4 bases, with 19 bases remaining between them. The CDR3 covers 14 residues. Germline assignment: CDR1 SGHTA and CDR2 FQGNSA. The CDR3 coding sequence is TGTGCCTCAGGGGGGGGCCGCCGATCAGATACGCAGTATTTT. Protein product: CASGGGRRSDTQYF. Drawing the rest from reference TRBV7-2 and TRBJ2-3, the complete variable domain is GAGVSQSPSNKVTEKGKDVELRCDPISGHTALYWYRQSLGQGLEFLIYFQGNSAPDKSGLPSDRFSAERTGGSVSTLTIQRTQQEDSAVYLCASGGGRRSDTQYFGPGTRLTVL.

This clone has just a few counts. CDR3 in DNA: TGTGCCAGCAGCCAAGATAATGCTGAGGCTCGAGCGGGGGCAGATACGCAGTATTTT. Protein product: CASSQDNAEARAGADTQYF. The chain recombines TRBV14 with TRBJ2-3, with TRBD2 matching over 8 bases. Germline V gene data show CDR1 as SGHDN and CDR2 as FVKESK. Trimming took 0 bases from V and 4 from J; bases not matched to a gene: 15. The CDR3 is 19 amino acids.

The V gene is TRBV18, the J gene TRBJ1-6, with D unresolved. The CDR3 contains 15 residues. From germline, CDR1 is KGHSH and CDR2 LQKENI. V was shortened by 6 bases and J by 6 bases, with 15 bases between the two germline ends. CDR3 sequence: CASSPGGTFNSPLHF. In DNA form, the CDR3 reads TGTGCCAGCTCTCCCGGCGGTACTTTTAATTCACCCCTCCACTTT.

This rearrangement joins TRBV18 to TRBJ1-6, with 8 bases that match TRBD1. Germline CDR1 is KGHSH and CDR2 is LQKENI. V was clipped by 6 bases and J by 8 bases; unmatched bases: 12. The CDR3 contains 16 residues. This chain's CDR3 is CASSEDKAGGDSPLHF. The DNA of the CDR3 is TGTGCCAGCTCGGAGGATAAGGCAGGGGGCGATTCACCCCTCCACTTT.

The genes are TRBV19 and TRBJ1-5; D is perhaps TRBD1 (5 bases). The CDR3 is 14 residues long. Looked up from germline, CDR1 is LNHDA and CDR2 is SQIVND (reference sequence). V lost 2 bases to trimming and J lost 6 bases, with 11 bases between them. The CDR3 spells CASSIQGTGQPQHF. The CDR3 DNA is TGTGCCAGTAGTATACAGGGAACAGGTCAGCCCCAGCATTTT. The full variable domain, rest sourced from reference TRBV19 and TRBJ1-5, is DGGITQSPKYLFRKEGQNVTLSCEQNLNHDAMYWYRQDPGQGLRLIYYSQIVNDFQKGDIAEGYSVSREKKESFPLTVTSAQKNPTAFYLCASSIQGTGQPQHFGDGTRLSIL.

This clone has only one observation. The rearrangement uses TRBV10-2 and TRBJ1-1; D is unclear. Germline-derived CDR1 and CDR2 are WSHSY and SAAADI. CDR3 length equals 11 residues. V dropped 8 bases and J dropped 2 bases, with 6 bases sitting between them. CDR3: CASSINTEAFF. The CDR3 nucleotides are TGCGCCAGCTCCATAAACACTGAAGCTTTCTTT.

V is TRBV28 and J is TRBJ2-3; D is undetermined. Germline loops: CDR1 MDHEN, CDR2 SYDVKM. This CDR3 region has 14 residues. Trimming left V 6 bases short and J 0 bases short, with 10 bases between. CDR3 DNA sequence: TGTGCCAGCAGCAGTCCCAGGAGCACAGATACGCAGTATTTT. The encoded protein is CASSSPRSTDTQYF.

V usage is TRBV5-1 and J usage is TRBJ2-3; TRBD1 agrees at 7 bases. Germline V CDR1 and CDR2: SGHRS, YFSETQ. The CDR3 contains 16 residues. Trimming cost V 4 bases and J 2 bases; bases outside gene matches: 10. The CDR3 nucleotides read TGCGCCAGCAGCCCCGAGGGACAGCGCCTCACAGATACGCAGTATTTT. Protein sequence: CASSPEGQRLTDTQYF.

The chain carries TRBV9 and TRBJ2-5, with a possible D match to TRBD1 (7 bases). The CDR3 spans 16 residues. Germline V CDR1 and CDR2: SGDLS, YYNGEE. Trimming removed 4 bases from V and 5 bases from J, with 21 bases in between. The CDR3 loop reads CASSYTTGQEGETQYF. The DNA for the CDR3 is TGTGCCAGCAGCTACACTACCGGACAGGAGGGGGAGACCCAGTACTTC.